The source of this TCR beta chain is a study of blood T cell repertoires in COVID-19. The wider study: The origin of the acute and convalescent COVID-19 samples was the United States, Italy and Spain. The analysed material was cDNA or gDNA that came from T cells, B-cell-depleted T cells, or PBMCs.

The germline CDR1 and CDR2 sequences are SGHTA and FQGTGA. V was cut by 4 bases and J by 7 bases, with 10 bases left in between. There are 12 residues in the CDR3. As originally analysed: Reference gene primers were amplified, and this amplification served to estimate nucleated cell counts. Sequenced by immunoSEQ multiplex PCR; TCRdb stores in-frame clones only, minus some. That table is the source of V, J and clone size, and D and trimming were worked out from the DNA. The data contain over 200,000 clones, more than 75% of them singletons. The chain is built from TRBV7-3 and TRBJ2-5, with a weak D call TRBD2 (5 bases). The sequencing sample was made of peripheral blood. The source of this sequence is a man older than 75 with acute or convalescent COVID-19. CDR3 nucleotides: TGTGCCAGCAGCTCTAACCGGGGGACCCAGTACTTC. It encodes CASSSNRGTQYF.